One and the same sample provided the 2 T cell receptor beta chains below, sequenced in a study of graft-versus-host responses after intestinal transplantation. Profiling relied on immunoSEQ multiplex PCR, and the TCRdb table lists in-frame clones only, not all of them. The repertoire has just over 95,000 clones, around 90% of them found once; the top ten carry around 0.18%. The antigens of these receptors remain unknown. Sequencing was performed on unstimulated CD4+ T cells sorted from spleen or lymph node cells, taken before intestinal transplant. The source of these receptors is a human donor who received an intestinal transplant.

This clone was recorded once. The chain is built from TRBV9 and TRBJ1-6; weak D call: TRBD1 (6 bases). The CDR3 is 21 amino acids. V was clipped by 7 bases and J by 2 bases, with 31 bases between them. The V gene's germline CDR1 is SGDLS and CDR2 YYNGEE. The CDR3: CASSDEALVNQGMPYNSPLHF. The CDR3, as DNA: TGTGCCAGCTCAGACGAAGCCCTAGTAAATCAGGGGATGCCCTATAATTCACCCCTCCACTTT. Full variable domain (missing parts from reference TRBV9 and TRBJ1-6): DSGVTQTPKHLITATGQRVTLRCSPRSGDLSVYWYQQSLDQGLQFLIQYYNGEERAKGNILERFSAQQFPDLHSELNLSSLELGDSALYFCASSDEALVNQGMPYNSPLHFGNGTRLTVT.

CDR3 DNA sequence: TGCGCCAGCAGCTTGGTAGTCGCTAATGAGCAGTTCTTC. Protein: CASSLVVANEQFF. The V call is TRBV5-1, the J call TRBJ2-1; D gene uncertain. Deletions cut 0 bases from V and 7 bases from J, with 8 bases between. There are 13 residues in the CDR3. Germline V gene data show CDR1 as SGHRS and CDR2 as YFSETQ.